The 25 T cell receptor beta chains below were found in one sample sequenced in a study of blood T cell dynamics during melanoma immunotherapy. The repertoire was sequenced with immunoSEQ multiplex PCR; TCRdb's copy has only in-frame clones and lacks some. The profile shows over a thousand clones, 81% of them singletons. Time point here: week 3, after first cycle of checkpoint inhibitor. The sequencing here drew on cell-free DNA from blood, taken from a patient treated with checkpoint blockade. The receptors stem from a human donor with melanoma.

This chain connects TRBV7-9 to TRBJ2-2; D could derive from TRBD1 or TRBD2 (5 bases each). The germline gives CDR1 SEHNR, CDR2 FQNEAQ (reference sequence). The CDR3 consists of 16 residues. V was cut by 6 bases and J by 5 bases, with 19 bases left in between. This CDR3 reads CASSTEGQGRTGELFF. CDR3 coding DNA: TGTGCCAGCAGTACAGAGGGGCAGGGCCGGACCGGGGAGCTGTTTTTT.

For the CDR3, the DNA is TGTGCCAGCAGCTCTGGGACGGGCAAAAACATTCAGTACTTC. Its protein is CASSSGTGKNIQYF. This sequence joins TRBV7-9 and TRBJ2-4, with D perhaps being TRBD1 or TRBD2 (5 bases each). Germline V CDR1 and CDR2: SEHNR, FQNEAQ (reference sequence). V was pared by 4 bases and J by 3 bases, with 10 bases between. The CDR3 has 14 residues.

The chain couples TRBV14 to TRBJ2-1; D is undetermined. Trimming took 0 bases from V and 1 from J, leaving 10 bases between them. The germline CDR1 and CDR2 sequences are SGHDN and FVKESK. The CDR3 consists of 16 residues. CDR3 protein: CASSQEGVGSYNEQFF. CDR3 bases: TGTGCCAGCAGCCAAGAAGGCGTAGGGTCCTACAATGAGCAGTTCTTC.

The chain couples TRBV15 to TRBJ1-2, with D maybe TRBD1 (5 bases). The germline V gene encodes CDR1 LNHNV and CDR2 YYDKDF (reference sequence). The CDR3 totals 16 residues. Trimming shortened V by 1 base and J by 0 bases, and 12 bases separated the two germline ends. The CDR3 is CATSRVSGTANYGYTF. The CDR3 DNA sequence: TGTGCCACCAGCAGAGTTAGCGGGACGGCTAACTATGGCTACACCTTC.

The V gene is TRBV6-5, the J gene TRBJ1-1, with no clear D. V was cut by 2 bases and J by 10 bases, with 8 bases left in between. Germline lookup yields CDR1 MNHEY and CDR2 SVGAGI. The CDR3 sequence is 11 residues long. CDR3 in amino acids: CASSYPPRAFF. CDR3 DNA sequence: TGTGCCAGCAGTTACCCGCCACGAGCTTTCTTT.

The chain has TRBV7-8 and TRBJ1-2; no clear D gene. The V end lost 1 base, the J end lost 6 bases, and 6 bases lay between the germline ends. The CDR3 is 12 residues long. Germline V lookup: CDR1 SGHVS, CDR2 FQNEAQ. The CDR3 sequence: CASSLGWDGYTF. The DNA of the CDR3 is TGTGCCAGCAGCTTAGGGTGGGATGGCTACACCTTC.

V usage is TRBV14 and J usage is TRBJ2-1, with 10 bases identical to TRBD2. CDR3 length: 15 residues. Germline V gene sequence: CDR1 SGHDN, CDR2 FVKESK. V was pared by 4 bases and J by 9 bases, with 9 bases of the junction left unmatched. Written as DNA, the CDR3 is TGTGCCAGCAGCCGAGAGACTAGCGGGCTGGGTGAGCAGTTCTTC. Translating gives CASSRETSGLGEQFF.

The chain is built from TRBV28 and TRBJ2-3, with D uncertain. This CDR3 is built from 16 residues. V lost 5 bases and J lost 0, with 15 bases in between. In germline, CDR1 is MDHEN, CDR2 SYDVKM. CDR3 sequence: CASSHPSEPSTDTQYF. In DNA, the CDR3 is TGTGCCAGCAGTCACCCCAGTGAACCTAGCACAGATACGCAGTATTTT.

This clone was counted a few times. V and J are TRBV28 and TRBJ1-2; D remains unclear. CDR3 length: 11 amino acids. Trimming took 4 bases from V and 5 from J, leaving 5 bases between them. Germline CDR1 MDHEN, CDR2 SYDVKM. CDR3 amino acids: CASSSRYGYTF. The CDR3 nucleotides read TGTGCCAGCAGTTCGAGGTATGGCTACACCTTC.

This clone was seen only once. The V and J genes are TRBV30 and TRBJ1-6, with TRBD1 matching 9 bases. The CDR3 length is 16 residues. CDR1 is GTSNPN and CDR2 is SVGIG in the germline V gene (reference sequence). V shed 0 bases, J shed 6 bases, and the junction held 6 bases outside the gene matches. CDR3 in amino acids: CAWSVPRDRVNSPLHF. The CDR3 DNA reads TGTGCCTGGAGTGTACCCCGGGACAGGGTTAATTCACCCCTCCACTTT.

The rearrangement uses TRBV2 and TRBJ2-7, with 10 bases that match TRBD1. The CDR3 contains 15 residues. The germline CDR1 and CDR2 sequences are SNHLY and FYNNEI. V trimming: 2 bases; J trimming: 4 bases; junction bases outside the gene matches: 5. CDR3 coding DNA: TGTGCCAGCAGTGAACCCGGGACAGGGGAATACGAGCAGTACTTC. It specifies CASSEPGTGEYEQYF. Based on the CDR3 plus reference TRBV2 and TRBJ2-7, the full variable domain is EPEVTQTPSHQVTQMGQEVILRCVPISNHLYFYWYRQILGQKVEFLVSFYNNEISEKSEIFDDQFSVERPDGSNFTLKIRSTKLEDSAMYFCASSEPGTGEYEQYFGPGTRLTVT.

V is TRBV6-1 and J is TRBJ2-1, with D perhaps TRBD1 (6 bases). The ends were cut back, 5 bases at V and 7 bases at J, with 9 bases in the middle. This CDR3 comprises 12 residues. Germline V CDR1 and CDR2: MNHNS, SASEGT. The CDR3 region is CASSPQGNEQFF. CDR3 coding DNA: TGTGCCAGCAGTCCCCAGGGGAATGAGCAGTTCTTC.

The V call is TRBV5-4, the J call TRBJ2-2; TRBD1 matches 12 bases. The germline gives CDR1 SGHNT, CDR2 YYREEE (reference sequence). V trimming: 4 bases; J trimming: 1 base; junction bases outside the gene matches: 8. The CDR3 sequence is 18 residues long. Here the CDR3 DNA reads TGTGCCAGCAGCCCCAAGGGACAGGGGGCGTTGAACACCGGGGAGCTGTTTTTT. Its translation is CASSPKGQGALNTGELFF. The entire variable domain, with the rest obtained from reference TRBV5-4 and TRBJ2-2, is as follows: ETGVTQSPTHLIKTRGQQVTLRCSSQSGHNTVSWYQQALGQGPQFIFQYYREEENGRGNFPPRFSGLQFPNYSSELNVNALELDDSALYLCASSPKGQGALNTGELFFGEGSRLTVL.

The chain carries TRBV7-9 and TRBJ1-1; the D is unclear. This CDR3 has 12 residues. The germline gives CDR1 SEHNR, CDR2 FQNEAQ (reference sequence). V lost 1 base to trimming and J lost 11 bases, with 11 bases between them. CDR3: CASSLELGGAFF. In nucleotides, the CDR3 is TGTGCCAGCAGCTTAGAATTAGGTGGGGCTTTCTTT.

The sample holds one count of this clone. This chain joins TRBV27 and TRBJ2-5; TRBD1 matches at 7 bases. This CDR3 has 14 residues. Germline V gene data show CDR1 as MNHEY and CDR2 as SMNVEV (reference sequence). Trimming took 3 bases from V and 5 from J; bases not matched to a gene: 6. CDR3 amino acids: CASSFFGDSETQYF. The CDR3 DNA sequence: TGTGCCAGCAGTTTCTTTGGGGACAGCGAGACCCAGTACTTC.

This chain uses TRBV6-5 with TRBJ1-1, with D unresolved. Germline V lookup: CDR1 MNHEY, CDR2 SVGAGI. The germline V and J ends were trimmed by 2 bases and 5 bases, with 18 bases remaining between them. The CDR3 runs to 16 residues. In DNA form, the CDR3 reads TGTGCCAGCAGTTACCCCCGGTCAGGAGGGCGGACTGAAGCTTTCTTT. Translated: CASSYPRSGGRTEAFF.

This chain joins TRBV6-5 and TRBJ2-7; TRBD1 agrees at 9 bases. With V trimmed by 0 bases and J by 3 bases, 0 bases remained unmatched. This CDR3 region has 14 residues. CDR1 MNHEY and CDR2 SVGAGI come from the germline V gene. CDR3 in amino acids: CASSYSDRGYEQYF. In DNA, the CDR3 is TGTGCCAGCAGTTACTCGGACAGGGGCTACGAGCAGTACTTC.

The rearrangement uses TRBV30 and TRBJ1-1, with D unclear. Germline CDR1 GTSNPN, CDR2 SVGIG (reference sequence). Trimming removed 1 base at V and 3 bases at J, with 9 bases between. This CDR3 has 13 amino acids. The CDR3 DNA reads as TGTGCCTGGAGTGAGGAAAGGGACACTGAAGCTTTCTTT. Encoded protein: CAWSEERDTEAFF.

The V and J genes are TRBV4-3 and TRBJ2-7; D is possibly TRBD2 (6 bases). CDR1 is LGHNA, CDR2 YSLEER, per germline. The CDR3 consists of 11 residues. Trimming took 3 bases from V and 13 from J, leaving 13 bases between them. DNA for the CDR3: TGCGCCAGCAGCCACCGGGACTCCTTTTACTTC. Protein product: CASSHRDSFYF.

V gene TRBV15 combines with J gene TRBJ2-2; TRBD2 matches 10 bases. The germline CDR1 and CDR2 sequences are LNHNV and YYDKDF (reference sequence). This CDR3 is built from 17 residues. J lost 1 base, V lost 0 bases, and 2 bases had no gene match. This CDR3 is CATSRDGTSENTGELFF. The CDR3 DNA sequence: TGTGCCACCAGCAGAGACGGGACTAGCGAGAACACCGGGGAGCTGTTTTTT.

The chain has TRBV18 and TRBJ1-1; D gene unclear. Trimming stripped 2 bases from V and 1 base from J, with 8 bases between. The CDR3 length is 14 residues. Germline V lookup: CDR1 KGHSH, CDR2 LQKENI. The chain's CDR3 is CASSPSRENTEAFF. CDR3 DNA sequence: TGTGCCAGCTCACCATCAAGGGAGAACACTGAAGCTTTCTTT.

The chain employs TRBV19 and TRBJ2-2; D possibly corresponds to TRBD1 (6 bases). V gave up 7 bases and J gave up 0 bases, with 12 bases separating them. There are 15 residues in the CDR3. CDR1 LNHDA and CDR2 SQIVND come from the germline V gene (reference sequence). The CDR3 DNA reads TGTGCCAGTACTACAGGGATTTCGAACACCGGGGAGCTGTTTTTT. It translates to CASTTGISNTGELFF.

The chain has TRBV9 and TRBJ2-2; 7 bases align to TRBD2. The CDR3 has 16 amino acids. V was pared by 0 bases and J by 0 bases, with 2 bases of the junction left unmatched. In germline, CDR1 is SGDLS, CDR2 YYNGEE. The CDR3 DNA reads as TGTGCCAGCAGCGTAGATGGGGGGGCGAACACCGGGGAGCTGTTTTTT. Amino acid sequence: CASSVDGGANTGELFF. The whole variable domain, remainder taken from reference TRBV9 and TRBJ2-2, is DSGVTQTPKHLITATGQRVTLRCSPRSGDLSVYWYQQSLDQGLQFLIQYYNGEERAKGNILERFSAQQFPDLHSELNLSSLELGDSALYFCASSVDGGANTGELFFGEGSRLTVL.

V is TRBV14 and J is TRBJ2-7; D ambiguous. Germline V lookup: CDR1 SGHDN, CDR2 FVKESK. The length of the CDR3 is 12 residues. Trimming pared 4 bases from V and 2 bases from J, leaving 6 bases between. This CDR3 is CASSLLPYEQYF. The CDR3 bases are TGTGCCAGCAGCCTCCTACCCTACGAGCAGTACTTC.

The chain employs TRBV2 and TRBJ2-2; D not resolved. Germline lookup yields CDR1 SNHLY and CDR2 FYNNEI. Trimming took off 2 bases at V and 1 base at J, with 17 bases between the two ends. CDR3 length: 18 amino acids. CDR3 coding DNA: TGTGCCAGCAGTGAAACCTGGATAGGGCTATTGAACACCGGGGAGCTGTTTTTT. It translates to CASSETWIGLLNTGELFF.